The 32 T cell receptor beta chains given below trace back to one sample, sequenced in a study of CD8 T cells in Susac syndrome. An amount of RNA that ranged from roughly 0.5 to 1 ug was reverse transcribed with random hexamers. TCRdb ran MiXCR on the immunoSEQ multiplex PCR reads and lists one entry per CDR3 protein. Of under 85,000 distinct CDR3 sequences listed, roughly 94% are singletons. Sequences were obtained from CD8+ T cells from PBMCs. Receptors were obtained from a human donor with Susac syndrome.

The chain carries TRBV4-3 and TRBJ2-1, with 13 bases that match TRBD2. The CDR3 loop spans 17 amino acids. V was clipped by 3 bases and J by 6 bases; unmatched bases: 8. The germline CDR1 and CDR2 sequences are LGHNA and YSLEER. The CDR3 bases are TGCGCCAGCAGCCAGGGATCCGGGACTAGCGGGACCAATGAGCAGTTCTTC. Translating it yields CASSQGSGTSGTNEQFF.

This clonotype has only a few counts. The chain links TRBV4-3 to TRBJ2-5, with TRBD2 matching over 7 bases. J lost 5 bases, V lost 1 base, and 7 bases had no gene match. CDR3 length: 15 residues. Germline V CDR1 and CDR2: LGHNA, YSLEER. For the CDR3, the DNA is TGCGCCAGCAGCCAAGCGGGAGGCCTTGGGGAGACCCAGTACTTC. Protein: CASSQAGGLGETQYF.

The rearrangement joins TRBV30 to TRBJ1-2; D gene ambiguous. V was cut by 2 bases and J by 4 bases, with 11 bases left in between. The CDR3 runs 13 residues. CDR1 and CDR2 from the germline V gene are GTSNPN and SVGIG (reference sequence). The CDR3 loop reads CAWSLTMGYGYTF. DNA for the CDR3: TGTGCCTGGAGTCTAACTATGGGCTATGGCTACACCTTC.

V is TRBV4-1 and J is TRBJ1-5, with no clear D. This CDR3 has 17 amino acids. The germline V gene has CDR1 MGHRA and CDR2 YSYEKL. Trimming left V 0 bases short and J 0 bases short, with 12 bases between. The CDR3 loop reads CASSQDHSVYSNQPQHF. DNA of the CDR3: TGCGCCAGCAGCCAAGATCACAGCGTATATAGCAATCAGCCCCAGCATTTT.

This chain uses TRBV7-7 with TRBJ2-1; D perhaps matches TRBD1 (5 bases). The CDR3 has 17 amino acids. Looked up from germline, CDR1 is SSHAT and CDR2 is FNYEAQ (reference sequence). Trimming removed 0 bases at V and 5 bases at J, with 17 bases between. The CDR3 DNA is TGTGCCAGCAGCTTAGCCCCTTTGGGGCCCGAGGACAATGAGCAGTTCTTC. Translated, it gives CASSLAPLGPEDNEQFF.

The chain combines TRBV20-1 with TRBJ2-1; 9 positions match TRBD2. The CDR3 extends over 19 amino acids. J gave up 7 bases and V 0 bases, and 19 bases lay outside the gene matches. Germline CDR1 DFQATT, CDR2 SNEGSKA (reference sequence). The CDR3 here is CSAREQGGGLAGKWNEQFF. The CDR3 DNA follows: TGCAGTGCTAGAGAACAAGGGGGAGGGCTAGCGGGGAAGTGGAATGAGCAGTTCTTC.

The V call is TRBV14, the J call TRBJ2-1; D is perhaps TRBD2 (6 bases). Germline V gene lookup returns CDR1 SGHDN and CDR2 FVKESK. This CDR3 has 17 amino acids. V was pared by 4 bases and J by 2 bases, with 18 bases between. The CDR3 nucleotides are TGTGCCAGCAGCCGAAATCCGGGACTCGTCCCCTACAATGAGCAGTTCTTC. Encoded protein: CASSRNPGLVPYNEQFF.

The chain joins TRBV9 to TRBJ1-2; 9 bases map to TRBD1. The CDR3 runs 16 residues. Trimming removed 3 bases from V and 6 bases from J; junction bases left unmatched: 12. Germline CDR1 and CDR2: SGDLS and YYNGEE. The CDR3 sequence: CASSAARDRVPDGYTF. CDR3 sequence (DNA): TGTGCCAGCAGCGCGGCCCGGGACAGGGTCCCGGATGGCTACACCTTC.

The CDR3 coding sequence is TGTGCCAGCAGTTTGGACAGCATAAGCACACAAGAGACCCAGTACTTC. This sequence encodes CASSLDSISTQETQYF. The chain carries TRBV28 and TRBJ2-5; D possibly corresponds to TRBD1 (6 bases). Trimming took off 3 bases at V and 2 bases at J, with 16 bases between the two ends. Germline CDR1 MDHEN, CDR2 SYDVKM. The length of the CDR3 is 16 residues.

The chain carries TRBV6-5 and TRBJ1-3, with unresolved D. Germline CDR1 and CDR2: MNHEY and SVGAGI. V was shortened by 6 bases and J by 0 bases, with 12 bases between the two germline ends. This CDR3 spans 15 amino acids. CDR3 coding DNA: TGTGCCAGCAGCCCTGGTTTCGGCTCTGGAAACACCATATATTTT. Amino acid sequence: CASSPGFGSGNTIYF.

The chain links TRBV28 to TRBJ1-1; 7 nucleotides agree with TRBD1. This CDR3 is 17 amino acids long. Germline V gene data show CDR1 as MDHEN and CDR2 as SYDVKM. The V and J ends lost 4 bases and 4 bases, in that order; junction bases with no gene match: 15. Here the CDR3 reads CASSSPRQGGRSTEAFF. In nucleotides, the CDR3 is TGTGCCAGCAGTTCCCCTCGACAGGGAGGGAGGAGCACTGAAGCTTTCTTT.

The rearrangement uses TRBV6-1 and TRBJ2-7, with D unresolved. V was pared by 3 bases and J by 3 bases, with 9 bases between. The V gene's germline CDR1 is MNHNS and CDR2 SASEGT. The CDR3 length is 13 residues. CDR3: CASSEGIVYEQYF. The CDR3 nucleotides read TGTGCCAGCAGTGAGGGGATCGTCTACGAGCAGTACTTC.

The CDR3 here is CASSDFLWGTAVGNNSPLHF. The CDR3 nucleotides are TGTGCCAGCAGTGATTTCCTTTGGGGGACAGCCGTCGGGAATAATTCACCCCTCCACTTT. The genes are TRBV2 and TRBJ1-6, with 7 positions matching TRBD1. Germline CDR1 is SNHLY and CDR2 is FYNNEI. V lost 3 bases to trimming and J lost 5 bases; unmatched junction nucleotides: 19. The CDR3 has 20 residues. The full variable domain, rest sourced from reference TRBV2 and TRBJ1-6, is EPEVTQTPSHQVTQMGQEVILRCVPISNHLYFYWYRQILGQKVEFLVSFYNNEISEKSEIFDDQFSVERPDGSNFTLKIRSTKLEDSAMYFCASSDFLWGTAVGNNSPLHFGNGTRLTVT.

Concerning this clonotype: The junction departs from germline at one end; a sequencing error may be responsible. The CDR3 loop is CGTGVQPQHF. Here the CDR3 DNA reads TGCGGGACAGGGGTTCAGCCCCAGCATTTT. The chain joins TRBV28 to TRBJ1-5; 10 bases map to TRBD1. Germline CDR1 reads MDHEN; CDR2 reads SYDVKM. The CDR3 is 10 residues long.

The chain is built from TRBV3-1 and TRBJ2-1; 8 bases agree with TRBD1. Germline V CDR1 and CDR2: LGHDT, YNNKEL (reference sequence). V shed 8 bases, J shed 4 bases, and the junction held 7 bases outside the gene matches. The CDR3 is 14 amino acids. The CDR3 nucleotides are TGTGCCAGCTCAGGGACAGGCAGTTACAATGAGCAGTTCTTC. This sequence encodes CASSGTGSYNEQFF.

V is TRBV7-3 and J is TRBJ2-7; possibly TRBD1 or TRBD2 for D (5 bases each). Trimming took off 3 bases at V and 3 bases at J, with 12 bases between the two ends. Germline V gives CDR1 SGHTA, CDR2 FQGTGA. This CDR3 has 14 amino acids. The CDR3 sequence: CASSFIEGHYEQYF. CDR3 nucleotide sequence: TGTGCCAGCAGCTTTATAGAGGGGCACTACGAGCAGTACTTC. Drawing the rest from reference TRBV7-3 and TRBJ2-7, the complete variable domain is GAGVSQTPSNKVTEKGKYVELRCDPISGHTALYWYRQSLGQGPEFLIYFQGTGAADDSGLPNDRFFAVRPEGSVSTLKIQRTERGDSAVYLCASSFIEGHYEQYFGPGTRLTVT.

The J gene is TRBJ2-7, the V gene TRBV7-9; D gene ambiguous. Looked up from germline, CDR1 is SEHNR and CDR2 is FQNEAQ (reference sequence). The CDR3 sequence is 16 residues long. Trimming stripped 0 bases from V and 0 bases from J, with 12 bases between. The DNA of the CDR3 is TGTGCCAGCAGCTTAGCGGAAGGGCCGAGCTCCTACGAGCAGTACTTC. It encodes CASSLAEGPSSYEQYF.

The CDR3 reads CASSSPQGQGRFQETQYF. Here the CDR3 DNA reads TGTGCCAGCAGTTCGCCCCAGGGACAGGGGAGATTCCAAGAGACCCAGTACTTC. V gene TRBV27 combines with J gene TRBJ2-5; 10 bases are shared with TRBD1. V trimming: 4 bases; J trimming: 1 base; junction bases outside the gene matches: 12. This CDR3 has 18 residues. Germline loops: CDR1 MNHEY, CDR2 SMNVEV (reference sequence).

The J gene is TRBJ1-4, the V gene TRBV7-2; D is ambiguous. This CDR3 has 13 residues. Trimming pared 0 bases from V and 6 bases from J, leaving 5 bases between. Germline CDR1 and CDR2: SGHTA and FQGNSA. The CDR3 region is CASSLAWDEKLFF. For the CDR3, the DNA is TGTGCCAGCAGCTTAGCCTGGGATGAAAAACTGTTTTTT.

The count of this clonotype is one. The J gene is TRBJ2-7, the V gene TRBV30; TRBD1 aligns across 9 bases. Germline-derived CDR1 and CDR2 are GTSNPN and SVGIG (reference sequence). V was clipped by 0 bases and J by 1 base; unmatched bases: 1. The CDR3 covers 14 residues. The CDR3 reads CAWSVGTGSYEQYF. In DNA, the CDR3 is TGTGCCTGGAGTGTAGGGACAGGGTCCTACGAGCAGTACTTC.

This clonotype was detected once. The chain combines TRBV4-2 with TRBJ1-6; no clear D. The CDR3 spans 15 residues. Per the germline V gene, CDR1 is LGHNA and CDR2 is YNFKEQ. Trimming cost V 0 bases and J 10 bases, with 13 bases left between them. The CDR3 spells CASSQERVLGSPLHF. DNA for the CDR3: TGTGCCAGCAGCCAAGAAAGGGTACTTGGATCACCCCTCCACTTT.

The V gene is TRBV4-3, the J gene TRBJ2-1, with 10 bases fitting TRBD2. CDR3 length: 15 amino acids. With V trimmed by 6 bases and J by 5 bases, 7 bases remained unmatched. Germline-derived CDR1 and CDR2 are LGHNA and YSLEER. The CDR3 DNA sequence: TGCGCCAGCAGTCATGGGACTAGCGCTGACAATGAGCAGTTCTTC. It translates to CASSHGTSADNEQFF.

The V gene is TRBV7-2, the J gene TRBJ2-5; 7 nucleotides match TRBD1. The CDR3 has 15 amino acids. Trimming removed 5 bases from V and 5 bases from J; junction bases left unmatched: 11. Germline loops: CDR1 SGHTA, CDR2 FQGNSA. The DNA for the CDR3 is TGTGCCAGCAGCACTAGACAGGGAACCCAGGAGACCCAGTACTTC. Residues: CASSTRQGTQETQYF.

V is TRBV30 and J is TRBJ1-1; D might be TRBD1 (6 bases). The length of the CDR3 is 13 residues. The V end was cut by 5 bases, the J end by 2 bases, with 12 bases between. The germline CDR1 and CDR2 sequences are GTSNPN and SVGIG (reference sequence). CDR3 in amino acids: CAWGTGPNTEAFF. For the CDR3, the DNA is TGTGCCTGGGGAACAGGGCCCAACACTGAAGCTTTCTTT.

This clonotype was seen just once. The chain couples TRBV5-6 to TRBJ2-7, with 8 bases identical to TRBD2. The germline V gene has CDR1 SGHDT and CDR2 YYEEEE. The V segment lost 0 bases and the J segment 3 bases; nucleotides outside the gene matches: 8. The CDR3 is 16 amino acids. CDR3 residues: CASSLGDGTRGYEQYF. DNA of the CDR3: TGTGCCAGCAGCTTGGGGGACGGGACTAGAGGCTACGAGCAGTACTTC.

CDR3 loop: CSASPGLAFYNEQFF. The CDR3 DNA sequence: TGCAGTGCTAGCCCGGGACTAGCCTTCTACAATGAGCAGTTCTTC. The chain couples TRBV20-1 to TRBJ2-1; 9 nucleotides match TRBD2. The J segment lost 3 bases and the V segment lost 3 bases, leaving 6 bases of the junction unmatched. The CDR3 has 15 amino acids. CDR1 is DFQATT, CDR2 SNEGSKA, per germline (reference sequence).

The chain has TRBV21-1 and TRBJ2-5; the table's D call, TRBD1, has no DNA check behind it. TRBV21-1 is shown as a pseudogene. This CDR3 comprises 15 residues. CDR3 coding DNA: TGTGCCAGCAGCAAAGCGCATGACAGTCAAGAGACCCAGTACTTC. Its translation is CASSKAHDSQETQYF.

The V call is TRBV20-1, the J call TRBJ1-1; no reliable D call. CDR3 length: 12 residues. Germline V CDR1 and CDR2: DFQATT, SNEGSKA (reference sequence). V was cut by 3 bases and J by 1 base, with 6 bases left in between. The CDR3: CSARQRNTEAFF. CDR3 DNA sequence: TGCAGTGCTAGGCAGAGGAACACTGAAGCTTTCTTT.

The chain couples TRBV20-1 to TRBJ1-4; TRBD1 matches 7 bases. Germline trimming cut 5 bases from V and 8 bases from J; bases unmatched to any gene: 8. The CDR3 contains 13 residues. Per the germline V gene, CDR1 is DFQATT and CDR2 is SNEGSKA (reference sequence). CDR3: CSAPDRRKEKLFF. In nucleotides, the CDR3 is TGCAGTGCTCCGGACAGGCGGAAGGAAAAACTGTTTTTT.

V usage is TRBV10-3 and J usage is TRBJ2-2; D gene unclear. The germline CDR1 and CDR2 sequences are ENHRY and SYGVKD. CDR3 length equals 17 residues. V shed 4 bases and J shed 0 bases, with 15 bases lying between them. CDR3 nucleotides: TGTGCCATCAGTGTTCAACCCGGATTGACGAACACCGGGGAGCTGTTTTTT. This translates into CAISVQPGLTNTGELFF.

The rearrangement uses TRBV27 and TRBJ2-2; D is unresolved. Germline V gene data show CDR1 as MNHEY and CDR2 as SMNVEV (reference sequence). This CDR3 comprises 13 residues. The germline V and J ends were trimmed by 2 bases and 7 bases, with 8 bases remaining between them. CDR3 nucleotides: TGTGCCAGCAGTTTAGCTTTCGACGGGGAGCTGTTTTTT. It encodes CASSLAFDGELFF.

V is TRBV18 and J is TRBJ2-5; 10 bases fit TRBD1. Trimming cost V 8 bases and J 5 bases; bases outside gene matches: 17. CDR1 and CDR2 (germline): KGHSH, LQKENI. This CDR3 region has 17 residues. CDR3 in amino acids: CASSPSGQGTDRETQYF. Here the CDR3 DNA reads TGTGCCAGCAGCCCGTCGGGACAGGGGACCGACCGGGAGACCCAGTACTTC.